Sequencing of this T cell receptor beta chain was carried out in a study of OX40 agonist ivuxolimab in advanced cancers. General study results and limits: In a subset of nonresponders, normalized T-cell clonal expansion was also low.

Assay used: immunoSEQ multiplex PCR; TCRdb lists only in-frame clones, some missing. The repertoire includes about 34,000 clones, nearly 95% of them detected once, and 4% to 5% sits in the top ten. At baseline, cycle 4 day 1, and cycle 7 day 1, blood was sampled. To note about this clone: Antigen unknown.

CDR1 and CDR2 from the germline V gene are MNHNS and SASEGT. V was trimmed by 6 bases and J by 4 bases, leaving 13 bases between them. The CDR3 consists of 14 residues. This sequence was found in an adult with an advanced solid tumor such as melanoma, head and neck, liver or kidney cancer. The chain is built from TRBV6-1 and TRBJ1-5; D is unclear. The specimen comprised CD4+ or CD8+ T cells sorted from blood, sampled in a trial of the OX40 agonist ivuxolimab. CDR3 residues: CASSQDPFNQPQHF. The CDR3 DNA follows: TGTGCCAGCAGCCAGGACCCGTTTAATCAGCCCCAGCATTTT.